This is a list of T cell receptor beta chains from one sample in a study of early T cells in non-severe SARS-CoV-2 infection. MiXCR was run by TCRdb on the 5' RACE reads, yielding one entry per CDR3 protein. The sample has some 91,000 distinct CDR3 sequences, 13% seen once. The material sequenced was whole blood. The receptor set was obtained from an adult who was a healthcare worker with PCR-confirmed SARS-CoV-2 infection or an uninfected control (not recorded which). Both conserved end residues are part of each CDR3. Each record gives: clone size, J gene, V gene, D gene, CDR3 DNA, CDR3 protein. D genes are given only for firm matches. Rows give clone size only sometimes, using once, few, many, or a class for an expanded clone.

size: few; J: TRBJ2-5; V: TRBV29-1; D: -; DNA: TGCAGCGTACGAGGGGGCGGCGGGGGGACCCAGTACTTC; CDR3: CSVRGGGGGTQYF
size: many; J: TRBJ2-1; V: TRBV7-8; D: -; DNA: TGTGCCAGCAGCTTAGCGGGGTCTCCTTTTGGGACCAACTACAATGAGCAGTTCTTC; CDR3: CASSLAGSPFGTNYNEQFF
size: few; J: TRBJ1-4; V: TRBV27; D: -; DNA: TGTGCCAGCAGTCCCGGGACAAGGAATGAAAAACTGTTTTTT; CDR3: CASSPGTRNEKLFF
size: many; J: TRBJ1-2; V: TRBV7-2; D: -; DNA: TGTGCCAGCAGCCCACAGGACAGTTGGAATTTTGGCTACACCTTC; CDR3: CASSPQDSWNFGYTF
size: -; J: TRBJ1-2; V: TRBV5-4; D: TRBD1; DNA: TGTGCCAGCAGCCCGGACAGGACCCATAGCTACACCTTC; CDR3: CASSPDRTHSYTF
size: many; J: TRBJ1-2; V: TRBV5-4; D: -; DNA: TGTGCCAGCAGCTGGGGATCCTATTATGGCTACACCTTC; CDR3: CASSWGSYYGYTF
size: many; J: TRBJ2-1; V: TRBV2; D: TRBD2; DNA: TGTGCCAGCCAAAGCGGGGGGGCCTTGGAGCAGTTCTTC; CDR3: CASQSGGALEQFF
size: few; J: TRBJ1-1; V: TRBV18; D: -; DNA: TGTGCCAGCTCACCACGAATAGTGGAGAACACTGAAGCTTTCTTT; CDR3: CASSPRIVENTEAFF
size: -; J: TRBJ1-6; V: TRBV6-5; D: -; DNA: TGTGCCAGCAGTTACACGCGGACGACAGTATATAATTCACCCCTCCACTTT; CDR3: CASSYTRTTVYNSPLHF
size: -; J: TRBJ2-7; V: TRBV28; D: -; DNA: TGTGCCAGCAGCACAGGGTCCGAGCAGTACTTC; CDR3: CASSTGSEQYF
size: many; J: TRBJ2-1; V: TRBV20-1; D: -; DNA: TGCAGTGCTAGAGAGGAAGACACCTTAGCCTACAATGAGCAGTTCTTC; CDR3: CSAREEDTLAYNEQFF
size: -; J: TRBJ1-5; V: TRBV2; D: -; DNA: TGTGCCAGCAGTTACACAGGGAATGATCAGCCCCAGCATTTT; CDR3: CASSYTGNDQPQHF
size: -; J: TRBJ1-2; V: TRBV18; D: -; DNA: TGTGCCAGCTCACCACGGGGGACGGACTATGGCTACACCTTC; CDR3: CASSPRGTDYGYTF
size: -; J: TRBJ2-7; V: TRBV25-1; D: -; DNA: TGTGCCAGCAGAGGGAATGGGGAGCAGTACTTC; CDR3: CASRGNGEQYF
size: -; J: TRBJ1-3; V: TRBV7-6; D: -; DNA: TGTGCCAGCAGCGTCACAGGTGAAGGAAACACCATATATTTT; CDR3: CASSVTGEGNTIYF
size: many; J: TRBJ2-3; V: TRBV7-9; D: TRBD2; DNA: TGTGCCAGCAGCCCCGGGACTAGTGTAACAGATACGCAGTATTTT; CDR3: CASSPGTSVTDTQYF
size: -; J: TRBJ2-1; V: TRBV4-1; D: -; DNA: TGCGCCAGCAGCCAAGGGGTGTTGCAGTTCTTC; CDR3: CASSQGVLQFF
size: -; J: TRBJ2-5; V: TRBV4-1; D: -; DNA: TGCGCCAGCAGCCACACTGGGAACCGCGAGCGGACCCAGTACTTC; CDR3: CASSHTGNRERTQYF
size: many; J: TRBJ2-1; V: TRBV5-1; D: -; DNA: TGCGCCAGCAGCTTGGGCGGGGTTTACAATGAGCAGTTCTTC; CDR3: CASSLGGVYNEQFF
size: many; J: TRBJ2-2; V: TRBV12-5; D: -; DNA: TGTGCTAGTGGTTCACAGAACACCGGGGAGCTGTTTTTT; CDR3: CASGSQNTGELFF
size: few; J: TRBJ2-5; V: TRBV3-1; D: -; DNA: TGTGCCAGCAGCCAAGGTCCCCAGGGACCCAAACAGACCCAGTACTTC; CDR3: CASSQGPQGPKQTQYF
size: few; J: TRBJ1-1; V: TRBV2; D: -; DNA: TGTGCCAGCAGTGAATATCGGTCAGGGCCAGGAGCTTTCTTT; CDR3: CASSEYRSGPGAFF
size: few; J: TRBJ2-3; V: TRBV19; D: -; DNA: TGTGCCAGTAGTATCGGCAAAAACACAGATACGCAGTATTTT; CDR3: CASSIGKNTDTQYF